This passage covers 5 T cell receptor beta chains from one sample sequenced in a study of blood T cell repertoires in COVID-19. Some clones are missing from TCRdb's copy, which holds only in-frame ones; the method was immunoSEQ multiplex PCR. The table shows about 320,000 clones, with around nine tenths occurring only once. Sequenced material: PBMCs or T cells enriched from blood (not recorded which). The receptors here all came from a young man who had recovered from COVID-19.

On this clone: The germline gene is not matched at one end of the junction; a read error may be the cause. This chain uses TRBV27 with TRBJ2-7; TRBD1 matches at 8 bases. Germline CDR1 and CDR2: MNHEY and SMNVEV (reference sequence). CDR3 size: 14 residues. The CDR3 is CASSYQGATYEQYF. DNA for the CDR3: TGTGCCAGCAGTTACCAGGGGGCCACCTATGAGCAGTACTTC.

This clone has more than one count but fewer than ten. V and J are TRBV30 and TRBJ1-3; 7 nucleotides match TRBD1. J gave up 2 bases and V 6 bases, and 1 base lay outside the gene matches. This CDR3 is built from 12 residues. CDR1 is GTSNPN and CDR2 is SVGIG in the germline V gene (reference sequence). The CDR3 DNA follows: TGTGCCTGTACAGGGGCTGGAAACACCATATATTTT. It encodes CACTGAGNTIYF.

This clone came up once. The chain combines TRBV18 with TRBJ2-3; TRBD2 might be the D (6 bases). V lost 6 bases and J 4 bases, leaving 8 bases between the germline ends. This CDR3 has 12 residues. Germline V gene sequence: CDR1 KGHSH, CDR2 LQKENI. Here the CDR3 DNA reads TGTGCCAGCTCCGGAGGGGCAGATACGCAGTATTTT. It translates to CASSGGADTQYF.

The gene calls are TRBV19 and TRBJ1-5; 7 bases align to TRBD1. Germline V gene lookup returns CDR1 LNHDA and CDR2 SQIVND (reference sequence). Trimming took 3 bases from V and 7 from J; bases not matched to a gene: 6. The CDR3 runs 14 residues. The CDR3 here is CASSMDRTPQPQHF. DNA of the CDR3: TGTGCCAGTAGTATGGACAGGACGCCACAGCCCCAGCATTTT.

J is TRBJ2-2 and V is TRBV5-1, with D possibly matching TRBD2 (5 bases). Germline lookup yields CDR1 SGHRS and CDR2 YFSETQ. This CDR3 region has 14 residues. The V and J ends lost 3 bases and 5 bases respectively, with 11 bases between them. The CDR3 DNA is TGCGCCAGCAGCTGGGCCGGGGAAACCGGGGAGCTGTTTTTT. Residues: CASSWAGETGELFF.